This T cell receptor beta chain was sequenced in a study of T cell responses to AZD1222 COVID-19 vaccine. Findings and caveats of the study: Nearly half of the spike-specific TCRs reportedly recognize variant regions that carry no mutations. Spike-specific TCR breadth and depth went up after people got two AZD1222 doses. Spike-wide coverage was observed for vaccine-associated CD4 TCRs, with dominant responses at 160-218 and 743-854.

Turning to this clone: Its antigen is not known.

Per the germline V gene, CDR1 is MDHEN and CDR2 is SYDVKM. The CDR3 length is 12 residues. Trimming stripped 10 bases from V and 6 bases from J, with 13 bases between. Using immunoSEQ multiplex PCR, the repertoire was profiled, and TCRdb retains in-frame clones only, with some absent. Of 150,000 or so clones listed, roughly 92% are singletons. This chain uses TRBV28 with TRBJ1-5, with D unresolved. The sequenced sample was peripheral blood, obtained on day 0 of AZD1222 vaccination. The source of this sequence is an adult in good health. The CDR3 here is CATKEGGQPQHF. CDR3 nucleotide sequence: TGTGCCACCAAGGAGGGAGGTCAGCCCCAGCATTTT.